Listed below are T cell receptor beta chains from one sample, sequenced in a study of blood T cell repertoires in COVID-19. Here immunoSEQ multiplex PCR was the method, and the copy in TCRdb shows in-frame clones only, minus some. Here the sample spans about 130,000 clones, around 76% being singletons. The sequencing sample was made of peripheral blood. Source of these receptors: a human donor in a cohort sampled during active COVID-19. Both conserved end residues are part of each CDR3. Fields, in order: V gene, clone size, D gene, CDR3 protein. D genes are given only for firm matches. Some rows have no size entry. The others give once, few or many, or a class for an expanded clone.

>TRBV6-5|.|TRBD1
CASRGTGETGELFF
>TRBV3-1/TRBV3-2|.|.
CASRQGGGGRTGELFF
>TRBV6-1|once|TRBD2
CASSANSAGGPYEQYF
>TRBV19|.|TRBD2
CASSIPAGGSSYNEQFF
>TRBV5-4|.|TRBD2
CASSLWGSGSTHHTDTQYF
>TRBV18|.|TRBD1
CASSASGDGTGESPLHF
>TRBV2|.|TRBD1
CASSSQGANTGELFF
>TRBV6-6|few|.
CASQRRERETQYF
>TRBV18|once|.
CASSPDTNEQFF
>TRBV29-1|once|.
CSVVQGLQPQHF
>TRBV11-3|.|TRBD1
CASSDKGQGFNEQFF
>TRBV3-1/TRBV3-2|once|TRBD1
CASSQGPRDRVYGYTF
>TRBV6-6|.|TRBD2
CASKASGVADTQYF
>TRBV7-9|few|.
CASSPLGGGSYNEQFF
>TRBV9|.|.
CASSPNERNNEQFF
>TRBV25-1|.|.
CASSEYGGAREKLFF
>TRBV11-2|.|TRBD2
CASSAGSGGYEQYF
>TRBV5-1|.|.
CASSSTGTSGGEPQHF
>TRBV12-3/TRBV12-4|.|.
CASSSPSGRYTF
>TRBV19|.|.
CASSIGGPRGTDTQYF
>TRBV5-8|once|TRBD2
CASSLRLAGGAGQFF
>TRBV7-9|.|TRBD1
CASSPPDRGGGDTQYF
>TRBV21-1|.|.
CASSIQGYEQYF
>TRBV4-1|.|TRBD1
CASSQEYRGGDIQYF
>TRBV30|.|.
CAWRPVFHEQYF
>TRBV12-3/TRBV12-4|.|.
CASSYDLAYEQYF
>TRBV30|once|.
CACPGEGRGPYEQYF
>TRBV25-1|.|TRBD1
CAISDRGNNEQFF
>TRBV19|.|.
CASSTTRTPVYNEQFF
>TRBV10-3|.|TRBD1
CAINRDRPTGELFF
>TRBV4-1|.|.
CASSQESGGARSGNTIYF
>TRBV29-1|.|.
CTVEGLANYNEQFF
>TRBV5-5|.|.
CASSFWGRNNEQFF
>TRBV5-1|few|.
CASRKGDAYNEQFF
>TRBV2|.|TRBD1
CASSPRQGPYGYTF
>TRBV10-2|.|.
CASSVGGAYEQYF
>TRBV28|.|.
CASSRPGSGANVLTF
>TRBV6-5|few|.
CASFSLGNEQFF
>TRBV18|.|TRBD1
CASSRTGSQETQYF
>TRBV30|.|TRBD1
CAWITGGGRLHF
>TRBV7-9|.|.
CASRVATNEKLFF
>TRBV3-1/TRBV3-2|.|TRBD1
CASSQGPQGIGGYTF